The 22 T cell receptor beta chains given below trace back to one sample, sequenced in a study of OX40 agonist ivuxolimab in advanced cancers. The repertoire was sequenced with immunoSEQ multiplex PCR; TCRdb's copy has only in-frame clones and lacks some. The sample carries tens of thousands of clones, approximately 90% recorded once. Material: CD4+ or CD8+ T cells sorted from blood, obtained in a trial of the OX40 agonist ivuxolimab. These receptors were taken from an adult with an advanced solid tumor such as melanoma, head and neck, liver or kidney cancer.

The chain links TRBV6-5 to TRBJ2-7, with 7 bases lining up with TRBD2. The CDR3 runs 14 residues. J gave up 7 bases and V 4 bases, and 10 bases lay outside the gene matches. Germline V gives CDR1 MNHEY, CDR2 SVGAGI. Here the CDR3 reads CASSSAGGSGEQYF. The CDR3 DNA sequence: TGTGCCAGCAGTTCAGCCGGCGGGAGCGGAGAGCAGTACTTC.

The genes are TRBV20-1 and TRBJ1-1; D ambiguous. There are 11 residues in the CDR3. Germline V gene lookup returns CDR1 DFQATT and CDR2 SNEGSKA (reference sequence). Trimming removed 5 bases from V and 8 bases from J, with 12 bases in between. The CDR3 sequence is CSAQQWGEAFF. CDR3 bases: TGCAGTGCTCAACAGTGGGGAGAAGCTTTCTTT.

The CDR3 DNA follows: TGCGCCAGCAGCCCGGGAGAGGTCTCTGGAAACACCATATATTTT. Translating it yields CASSPGEVSGNTIYF. The gene calls are TRBV4-1 and TRBJ1-3; no definite D call. Trimming removed 4 bases at V and 0 bases at J, with 10 bases between. The germline V gene encodes CDR1 MGHRA and CDR2 YSYEKL. The CDR3 extends over 15 amino acids.

The chain is built from TRBV19 and TRBJ1-1; 8 bases agree with TRBD1. Germline CDR1 is LNHDA and CDR2 is SQIVND (reference sequence). V was clipped by 3 bases and J by 5 bases; unmatched bases: 11. The CDR3 is 16 amino acids. The CDR3 sequence: CASSIGRGLRMTEAFF. The CDR3 DNA is TGTGCCAGTAGTATCGGCAGGGGGCTTAGAATGACTGAAGCTTTCTTT.

The V gene is TRBV11-1, the J gene TRBJ2-1; D uncertain. This CDR3 contains 14 residues. Germline V CDR1 and CDR2: SGHAT, FQDESV (reference sequence). V gave up 3 bases and J gave up 10 bases, with 16 bases separating them. The CDR3 loop reads CASSFLALNGEQFF. CDR3 coding DNA: TGTGCCAGCAGCTTCCTGGCTCTTAATGGGGAGCAGTTCTTC.

V and J are TRBV10-1 and TRBJ1-5; possibly TRBD1 for D (5 bases). Germline CDR1 is WNHNN and CDR2 is SYGVQD (reference sequence). With 4 bases removed from V and 6 bases from J, the gap between germline ends came to 10 bases. The CDR3 contains 13 residues. The CDR3 DNA is TGCGCCAGCAGTGGAGGGGATGGTCAGCCCCAGCATTTT. Residues: CASSGGDGQPQHF.

The chain carries TRBV5-1 and TRBJ2-7; possibly TRBD1 for D (5 bases). The CDR3 contains 15 residues. From germline, CDR1 is SGHRS and CDR2 YFSETQ. V was pared by 0 bases and J by 2 bases, with 12 bases between. The CDR3 DNA reads as TGCGCCAGCAGCTTGGCCTCTACAGGTACCTACGAGCAGTACTTC. Its translation is CASSLASTGTYEQYF. Complete variable domain (other parts from reference TRBV5-1 and TRBJ2-7): KAGVTQTPRYLIKTRGQQVTLSCSPISGHRSVSWYQQTPGQGLQFLFEYFSETQRNKGNFPGRFSGRQFSNSRSEMNVSTLELGDSALYLCASSLASTGTYEQYFGPGTRLTVT.

J is TRBJ2-7 and V is TRBV6-1; TRBD1 aligns across 10 bases. Germline loops: CDR1 MNHNS, CDR2 SASEGT. The V gene end was trimmed by 6 bases and the J gene end by 5 bases; junction bases not matched to a gene: 4. The CDR3 is 13 amino acids. CDR3 protein: CASRGQGFDEQYF. The CDR3 nucleotides read TGTGCCAGCAGGGGACAGGGGTTTGACGAGCAGTACTTC.

The rearrangement links TRBV18 to TRBJ2-3; D might be TRBD2 (5 bases). The germline CDR1 and CDR2 sequences are KGHSH and LQKENI. The CDR3 consists of 13 residues. The V and J ends lost 3 bases and 4 bases respectively, with 8 bases between them. CDR3 sequence: CASSPTRSDTQYF. The CDR3 nucleotides are TGTGCCAGCTCACCTACTAGGTCAGATACGCAGTATTTT.

V is TRBV16 and J is TRBJ1-2, with unresolved D. The CDR3 has 11 residues. Trimming cost V 4 bases and J 7 bases, with 7 bases left between them. From germline, CDR1 is KGHSY and CDR2 FQNENV. CDR3 nucleotide sequence: TGTGCCAGCAGCCCCCTGGGTGGCTACACCTTC. The encoded protein is CASSPLGGYTF.

This clone was seen once. The V and J genes are TRBV6-4 and TRBJ2-3, with 10 nucleotides matching TRBD2. The CDR3 covers 14 residues. Germline CDR1 reads MRHNA; CDR2 reads SNTAGT. V lost 6 bases, J lost 8 bases, and 8 bases stayed unmatched. In DNA, the CDR3 is TGTGCCAGCAGACCAACCTCTAGCGGGAGTACGCAGTATTTT. It codes for CASRPTSSGSTQYF.

The J gene is TRBJ2-7, the V gene TRBV15; D perhaps matches TRBD1 (6 bases). There are 17 residues in the CDR3. Between the trimmed V and J ends, which lost 5 bases and 3 bases, there was a span of 23 bases. The germline V gene encodes CDR1 LNHNV and CDR2 YYDKDF (reference sequence). The CDR3 reads CATSGYPNRELRYEQYF. The CDR3 DNA follows: TGTGCCACCAGCGGATACCCCAACAGGGAATTGCGCTACGAGCAGTACTTC.

The V and J genes are TRBV9 and TRBJ2-3, with D uncertain. V was shortened by 4 bases and J by 2 bases, with 14 bases between the two germline ends. CDR1 is SGDLS and CDR2 is YYNGEE in the germline V gene. The CDR3 has 15 residues. DNA of the CDR3: TGTGCCAGCAGCCGTAGCCCCAGGAACACAGATACGCAGTATTTT. Protein product: CASSRSPRNTDTQYF.

The CDR3: CASSPTGQSSTEAFF. CDR3 DNA: TGTGCCAGCAGCCCTACAGGACAGTCCAGCACTGAAGCTTTCTTT. The chain has TRBV7-3 and TRBJ1-1; D may be TRBD1 (6 bases). The CDR3 has 15 amino acids. The V end lost 5 bases, the J end lost 4 bases, and 17 bases lay between the germline ends. Germline lookup yields CDR1 SGHTA and CDR2 FQGTGA. Together with reference TRBV7-3 and TRBJ1-1, the CDR3 gives the full variable domain: GAGVSQTPSNKVTEKGKYVELRCDPISGHTALYWYRQSLGQGPEFLIYFQGTGAADDSGLPNDRFFAVRPEGSVSTLKIQRTERGDSAVYLCASSPTGQSSTEAFFGQGTRLTVV.

The rearrangement uses TRBV20-1 and TRBJ1-1; no firm D call. This CDR3 is 10 amino acids long. The V end was cut by 3 bases, the J end by 9 bases, with 8 bases between. The germline V gene encodes CDR1 DFQATT and CDR2 SNEGSKA (reference sequence). The CDR3 is CSASRQQAFF. The CDR3 DNA is TGCAGTGCTAGCCGGCAGCAAGCTTTCTTT.

This chain connects TRBV5-6 to TRBJ2-6; D is unclear. The length of the CDR3 is 18 residues. In germline, CDR1 is SGHDT, CDR2 YYEEEE. With 10 bases removed from V and 0 bases from J, the gap between germline ends came to 23 bases. The CDR3 reads CALVRWQSVASGANVLTF. In DNA form, the CDR3 reads TGTGCCCTTGTTCGGTGGCAGTCCGTAGCCTCTGGGGCCAACGTCCTGACTTTC.

CDR3 nucleotides: TGTGCCTGGAGTGTTGGAAATACGCAGTATTTT. This translates into CAWSVGNTQYF. V usage is TRBV30 and J usage is TRBJ2-3; no clear D. Looked up from germline, CDR1 is GTSNPN and CDR2 is SVGIG (reference sequence). This CDR3 has 11 residues. V was shortened by 0 bases and J by 7 bases, with 5 bases between the two germline ends. Complete variable domain (other parts from reference TRBV30 and TRBJ2-3): SQTIHQWPATLVQPVGSPLSLECTVEGTSNPNLYWYRQAAGRGLQLLFYSVGIGQISSEVPQNLSASRPQDRQFILSSKKLLLSDSGFYLCAWSVGNTQYFGPGTRLTVL.

The rearrangement uses TRBV4-1 and TRBJ1-2; D is ambiguous. In germline, CDR1 is MGHRA, CDR2 YSYEKL. The CDR3 contains 15 residues. Deletions cut 4 bases from V and 5 bases from J, with 17 bases between. The CDR3 sequence: CASSPSPTADYGYTF. The CDR3 DNA follows: TGCGCCAGCAGCCCTAGCCCTACGGCTGATTATGGCTACACCTTC.

V is TRBV9 and J is TRBJ2-3, with D hard to call. Germline loops: CDR1 SGDLS, CDR2 YYNGEE. This CDR3 is 15 amino acids long. The V and J ends lost 3 bases and 2 bases respectively, with 13 bases between them. The CDR3 sequence: CASSARLLHTDTQYF. CDR3 DNA sequence: TGTGCCAGCAGCGCTCGCTTGCTTCACACAGATACGCAGTATTTT.

A note on this clone: The junction shows a germline mismatch at one end, possibly a read error. The chain joins TRBV7-7 to TRBJ2-2; no reliable D call. The CDR3 has 14 amino acids. CDR1 and CDR2 (germline): SSHAT, FNYEAQ (reference sequence). CDR3: CASSLEEITGELFF. The CDR3 nucleotides are TGTGCTAGCAGCTTAGAGGAGATCACCGGGGAGCTGTTTTTT.

In the case of this clone: At one boundary the junction diverges from the germline segment, which might be a read error. The chain links TRBV6-1 to TRBJ1-2; TRBD1 matches 7 bases. Per germline, CDR1 MNHNS and CDR2 SASEGT. CDR3 length: 11 residues. CDR3 loop: CASSSGTAYSF. CDR3 nucleotide sequence: TGTGCCAGCAGTTCCGGGACAGCTTATTCCTTC.

In its sample, this clone was seen once. V is TRBV30 and J is TRBJ1-2; 8 bases align to TRBD1. The V gene's germline CDR1 is GTSNPN and CDR2 SVGIG (reference sequence). CDR3 length equals 13 residues. The CDR3 loop is CALQGENNYGYTF. CDR3 in DNA: TGTGCATTACAGGGGGAGAATAACTATGGCTACACCTTC. The full variable domain, completed using reference TRBV30 and TRBJ1-2, is SQTIHQWPATLVQPVGSPLSLECTVEGTSNPNLYWYRQAAGRGLQLLFYSVGIGQISSEVPQNLSASRPQDRQFILSSKKLLLSDSGFYLCALQGENNYGYTFGSGTRLTVV.